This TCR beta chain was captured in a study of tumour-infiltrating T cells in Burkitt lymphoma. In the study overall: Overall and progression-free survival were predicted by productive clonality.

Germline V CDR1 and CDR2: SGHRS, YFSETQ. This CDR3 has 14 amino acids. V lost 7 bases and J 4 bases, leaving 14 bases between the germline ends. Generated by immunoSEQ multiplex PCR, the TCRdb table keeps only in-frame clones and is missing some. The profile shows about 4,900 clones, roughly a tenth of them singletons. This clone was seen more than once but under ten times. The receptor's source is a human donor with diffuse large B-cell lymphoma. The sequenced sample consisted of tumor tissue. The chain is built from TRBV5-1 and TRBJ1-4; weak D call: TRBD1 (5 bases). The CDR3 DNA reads TGCGCCAGCGGCAAAACAGGTGATAATGAAAAACTGTTTTTT. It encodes CASGKTGDNEKLFF.